Below, one T cell receptor beta chain is given with its context. What it recognizes is unknown. Deletions cut 5 bases from V and 2 bases from J, with 18 bases between. This CDR3 has 15 residues. The germline V gene encodes CDR1 SQVTM and CDR2 ANQGSEA. The data stem from a study of CD8+ T cells in alopecia areata. Study conclusions and caveats: Normal skin's resident alphabeta T cells are sequenced alongside lesional scalp T cells. Scalp lesions, especially in alopecia totalis/universalis, had higher clonality than normal scalp.

Extracted from the samples, RNA was reverse transcribed into cDNA to serve as the sequencing template. The data were produced by immunoSEQ multiplex PCR, yet TCRdb's version contains in-frame clones alone and is incomplete. The profile shows 85,000 to 110,000 clones, around 60% of them singletons. Sorting from PBMCs produced CD4+ and CD8+ T cells. The source of this sequence is a human donor in good health. Input material: CD4+ T cells sorted from blood. The chain carries TRBV29-1 and TRBJ2-5; D tentatively reads TRBD1 or TRBD2 (5 bases each). In DNA form, the CDR3 reads TGCAGCGTTAGGGTCGTGGGGGTTAGACAAGAGACCCAGTACTTC. Its translation: CSVRVVGVRQETQYF.